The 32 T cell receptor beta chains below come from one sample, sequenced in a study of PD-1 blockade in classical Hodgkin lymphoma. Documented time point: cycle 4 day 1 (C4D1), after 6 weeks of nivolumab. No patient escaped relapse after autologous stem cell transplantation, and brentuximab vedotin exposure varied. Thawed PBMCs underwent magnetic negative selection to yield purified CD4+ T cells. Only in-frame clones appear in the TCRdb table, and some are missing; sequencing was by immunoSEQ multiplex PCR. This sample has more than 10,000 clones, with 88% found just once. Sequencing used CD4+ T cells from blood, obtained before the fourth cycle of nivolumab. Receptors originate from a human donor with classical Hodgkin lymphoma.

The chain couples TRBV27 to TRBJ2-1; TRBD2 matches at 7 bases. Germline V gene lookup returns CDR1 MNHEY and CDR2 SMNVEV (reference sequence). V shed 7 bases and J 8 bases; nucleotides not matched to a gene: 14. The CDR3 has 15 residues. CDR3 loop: CASTQPSGNSHEQFF. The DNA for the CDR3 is TGTGCCAGCACCCAGCCGAGCGGGAATAGTCATGAGCAGTTCTTC.

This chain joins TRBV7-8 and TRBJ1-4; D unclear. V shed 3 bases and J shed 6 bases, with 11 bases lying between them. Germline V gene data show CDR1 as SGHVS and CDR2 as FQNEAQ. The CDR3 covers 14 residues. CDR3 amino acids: CASSFSGKYEKLFF. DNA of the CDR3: TGTGCCAGCAGCTTCTCGGGGAAGTATGAAAAACTGTTTTTT.

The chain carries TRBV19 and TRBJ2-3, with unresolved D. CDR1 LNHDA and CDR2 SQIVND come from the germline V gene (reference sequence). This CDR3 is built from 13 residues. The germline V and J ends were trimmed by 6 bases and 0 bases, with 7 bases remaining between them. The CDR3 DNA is TGTGCCAGTAGGCCAACTAGCACAGATACGCAGTATTTT. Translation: CASRPTSTDTQYF.

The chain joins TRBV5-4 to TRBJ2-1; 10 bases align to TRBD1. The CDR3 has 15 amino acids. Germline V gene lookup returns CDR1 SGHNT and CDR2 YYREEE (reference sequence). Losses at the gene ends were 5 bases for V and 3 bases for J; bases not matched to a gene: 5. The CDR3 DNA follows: TGTGCCAGCAGTTTCCGGACAGGGGGCTACAATGAGCAGTTCTTC. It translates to CASSFRTGGYNEQFF. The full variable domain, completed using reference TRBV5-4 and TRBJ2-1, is ETGVTQSPTHLIKTRGQQVTLRCSSQSGHNTVSWYQQALGQGPQFIFQYYREEENGRGNFPPRFSGLQFPNYSSELNVNALELDDSALYLCASSFRTGGYNEQFFGPGTRLTVL.

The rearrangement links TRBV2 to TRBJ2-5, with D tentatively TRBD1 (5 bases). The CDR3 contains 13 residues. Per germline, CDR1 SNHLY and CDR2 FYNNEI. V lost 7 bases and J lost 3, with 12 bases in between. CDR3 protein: CASTFDRKETQYF. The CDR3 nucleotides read TGTGCCAGCACTTTTGACAGAAAAGAGACCCAGTACTTC.

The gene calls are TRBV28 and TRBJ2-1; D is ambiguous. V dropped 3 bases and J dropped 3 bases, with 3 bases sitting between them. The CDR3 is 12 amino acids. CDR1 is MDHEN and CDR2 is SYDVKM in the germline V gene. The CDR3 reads CASSLLYNEQFF. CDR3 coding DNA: TGTGCCAGCAGTTTGCTCTACAATGAGCAGTTCTTC.

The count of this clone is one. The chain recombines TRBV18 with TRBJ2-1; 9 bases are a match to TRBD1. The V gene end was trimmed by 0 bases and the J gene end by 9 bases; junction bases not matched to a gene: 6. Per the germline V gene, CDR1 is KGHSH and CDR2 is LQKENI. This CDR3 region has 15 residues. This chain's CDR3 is CASSPPSQGAGEQFF. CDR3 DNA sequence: TGTGCCAGCTCACCACCGTCACAGGGGGCGGGTGAGCAGTTCTTC.

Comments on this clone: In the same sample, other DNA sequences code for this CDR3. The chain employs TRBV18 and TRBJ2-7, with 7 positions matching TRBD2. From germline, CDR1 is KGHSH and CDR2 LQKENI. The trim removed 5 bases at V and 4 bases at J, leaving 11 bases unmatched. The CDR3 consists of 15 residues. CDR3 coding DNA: TGTGCCAGCTCAGGAGCGGGGACCGGGGGATACGAGCAGTACTTC. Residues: CASSGAGTGGYEQYF.

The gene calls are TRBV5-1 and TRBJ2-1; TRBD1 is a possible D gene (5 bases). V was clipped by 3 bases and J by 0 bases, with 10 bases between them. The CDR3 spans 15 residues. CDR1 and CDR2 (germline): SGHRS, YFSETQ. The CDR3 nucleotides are TGCGCCAGCAGCTCTCAGGGAAACTCCTACAATGAGCAGTTCTTC. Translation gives CASSSQGNSYNEQFF.

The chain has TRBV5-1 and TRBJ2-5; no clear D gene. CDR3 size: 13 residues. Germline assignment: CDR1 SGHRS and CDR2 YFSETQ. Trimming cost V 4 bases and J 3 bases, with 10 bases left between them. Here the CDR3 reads CASSPIGKETQYF. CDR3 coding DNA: TGCGCCAGCAGCCCGATAGGGAAAGAGACCCAGTACTTC.

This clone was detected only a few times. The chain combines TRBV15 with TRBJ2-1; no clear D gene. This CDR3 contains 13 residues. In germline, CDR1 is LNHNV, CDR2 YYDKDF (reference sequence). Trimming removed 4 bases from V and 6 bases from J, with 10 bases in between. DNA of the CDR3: TGTGCCACCAGCACCTCCTCGCCCAATGAGCAGTTCTTC. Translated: CATSTSSPNEQFF.

The chain's CDR3 is CASSVAEGTQYF. For the CDR3, the DNA is TGTGCCAGCAGCGTAGCTGAGGGGACCCAGTACTTC. This chain links TRBV9 with TRBJ2-5; TRBD2 is a possible D gene (5 bases). The CDR3 loop spans 12 amino acids. V gave up 0 bases and J gave up 7 bases, with 7 bases separating them. CDR1 is SGDLS, CDR2 YYNGEE, per germline.

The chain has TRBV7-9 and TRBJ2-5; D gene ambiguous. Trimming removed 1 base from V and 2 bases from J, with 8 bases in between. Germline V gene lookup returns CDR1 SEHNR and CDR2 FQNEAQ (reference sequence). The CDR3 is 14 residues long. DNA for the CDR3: TGTGCCAGCAGCTTAGGGGGTCGTCAAGAGACCCAGTACTTC. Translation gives CASSLGGRQETQYF.

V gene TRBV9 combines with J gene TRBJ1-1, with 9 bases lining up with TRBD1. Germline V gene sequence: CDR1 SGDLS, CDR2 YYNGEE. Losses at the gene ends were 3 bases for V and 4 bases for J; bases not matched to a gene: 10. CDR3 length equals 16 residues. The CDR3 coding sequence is TGTGCCAGCAGCGCCTTACAGGGGGCTTCGGGCACTGAAGCTTTCTTT. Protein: CASSALQGASGTEAFF.

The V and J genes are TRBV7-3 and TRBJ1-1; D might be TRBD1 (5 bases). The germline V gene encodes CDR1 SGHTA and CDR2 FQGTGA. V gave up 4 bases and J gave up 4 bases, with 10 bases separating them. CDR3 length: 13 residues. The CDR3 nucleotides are TGTGCCAGCAGCTCCGGCGGGGGCACTGAAGCTTTCTTT. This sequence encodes CASSSGGGTEAFF.

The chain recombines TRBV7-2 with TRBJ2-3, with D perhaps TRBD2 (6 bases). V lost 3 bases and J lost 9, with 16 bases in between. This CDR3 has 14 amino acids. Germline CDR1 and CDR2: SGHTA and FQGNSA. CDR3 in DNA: TGTGCCAGCAGCTTGGGCGGGAACATCGAAACGCAGTATTTT. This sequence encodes CASSLGGNIETQYF. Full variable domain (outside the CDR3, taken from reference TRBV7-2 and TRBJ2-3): GAGVSQSPSNKVTEKGKDVELRCDPISGHTALYWYRQSLGQGLEFLIYFQGNSAPDKSGLPSDRFSAERTGGSVSTLTIQRTQQEDSAVYLCASSLGGNIETQYFGPGTRLTVL.

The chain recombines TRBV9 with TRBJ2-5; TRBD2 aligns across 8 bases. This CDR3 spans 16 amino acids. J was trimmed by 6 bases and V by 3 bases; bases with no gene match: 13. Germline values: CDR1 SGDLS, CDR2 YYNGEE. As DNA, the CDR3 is TGTGCCAGCAGCGCCCGACCGGGGGGGCCATTGAAGACCCAGTACTTC. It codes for CASSARPGGPLKTQYF.

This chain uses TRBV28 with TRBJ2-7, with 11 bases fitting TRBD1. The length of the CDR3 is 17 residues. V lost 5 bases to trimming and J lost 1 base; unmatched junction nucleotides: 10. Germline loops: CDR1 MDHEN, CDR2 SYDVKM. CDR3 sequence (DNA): TGTGCCAGCAGTCCCTGGGACAGGGGGTTAGGTTCCTACGAGCAGTACTTC. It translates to CASSPWDRGLGSYEQYF.

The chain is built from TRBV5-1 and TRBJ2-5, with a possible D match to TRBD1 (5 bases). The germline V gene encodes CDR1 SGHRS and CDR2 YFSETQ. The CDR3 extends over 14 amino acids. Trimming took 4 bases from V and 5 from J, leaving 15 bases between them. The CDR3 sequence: CASSPFQGVETQYF. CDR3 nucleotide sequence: TGCGCCAGCAGCCCTTTCCAGGGTGTCGAGACCCAGTACTTC.

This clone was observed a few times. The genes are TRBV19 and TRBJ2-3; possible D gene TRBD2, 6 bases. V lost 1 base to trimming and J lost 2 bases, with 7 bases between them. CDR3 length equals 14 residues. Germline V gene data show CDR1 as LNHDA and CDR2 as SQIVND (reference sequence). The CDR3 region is CASSIVGLTDTQYF. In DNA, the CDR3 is TGTGCCAGTAGTATAGTGGGACTCACAGATACGCAGTATTTT.

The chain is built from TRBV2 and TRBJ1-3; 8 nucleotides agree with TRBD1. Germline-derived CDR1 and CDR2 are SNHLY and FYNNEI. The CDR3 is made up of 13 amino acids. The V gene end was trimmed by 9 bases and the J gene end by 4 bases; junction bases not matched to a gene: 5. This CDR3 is CASGQGEGNTIYF. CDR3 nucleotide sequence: TGTGCCAGTGGACAGGGTGAGGGAAACACCATATATTTT. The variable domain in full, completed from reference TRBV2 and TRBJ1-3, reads EPEVTQTPSHQVTQMGQEVILRCVPISNHLYFYWYRQILGQKVEFLVSFYNNEISEKSEIFDDQFSVERPDGSNFTLKIRSTKLEDSAMYFCASGQGEGNTIYFGEGSWLTVV.

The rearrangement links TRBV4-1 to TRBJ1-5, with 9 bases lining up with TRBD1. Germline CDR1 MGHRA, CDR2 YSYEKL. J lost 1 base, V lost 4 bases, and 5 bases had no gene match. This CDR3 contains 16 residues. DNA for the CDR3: TGCGCCAGCAGCCCCGGACAGGGGAGGAGCAATCAGCCCCAGCATTTT. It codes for CASSPGQGRSNQPQHF.

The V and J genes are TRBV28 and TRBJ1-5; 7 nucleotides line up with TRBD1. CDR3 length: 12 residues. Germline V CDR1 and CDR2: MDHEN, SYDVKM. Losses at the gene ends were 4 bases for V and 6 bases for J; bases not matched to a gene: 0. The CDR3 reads CASSSGGQPQHF. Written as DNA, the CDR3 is TGTGCCAGCAGTTCAGGGGGTCAGCCCCAGCATTTT.

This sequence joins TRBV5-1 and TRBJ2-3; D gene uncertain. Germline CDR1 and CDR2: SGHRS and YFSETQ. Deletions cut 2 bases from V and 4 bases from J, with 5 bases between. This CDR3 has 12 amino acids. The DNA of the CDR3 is TGCGCCAGCAGCTTTGGAGCAGATACGCAGTATTTT. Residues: CASSFGADTQYF.

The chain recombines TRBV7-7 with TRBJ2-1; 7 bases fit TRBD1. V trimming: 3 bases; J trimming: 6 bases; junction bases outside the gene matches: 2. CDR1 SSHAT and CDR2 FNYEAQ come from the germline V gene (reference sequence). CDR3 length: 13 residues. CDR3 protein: CASSLGQTNEQFF. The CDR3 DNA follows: TGTGCCAGCAGCTTGGGACAGACCAATGAGCAGTTCTTC.

The CDR3: CASKRRTATNEKLFF. CDR3 sequence (DNA): TGTGCCAGCAAAAGGAGAACCGCAACTAATGAAAAACTGTTTTTT. This chain links TRBV7-2 with TRBJ1-4; D is ambiguous. Trimming cost V 7 bases and J 0 bases, with 12 bases left between them. CDR3 length: 15 residues. In germline, CDR1 is SGHTA, CDR2 FQGNSA.

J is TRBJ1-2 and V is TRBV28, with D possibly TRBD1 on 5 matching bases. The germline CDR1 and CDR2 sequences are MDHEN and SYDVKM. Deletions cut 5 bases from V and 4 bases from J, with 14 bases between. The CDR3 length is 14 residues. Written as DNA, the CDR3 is TGTGCCAGCAGTCTCAGCTCGACAGTCTATGGCTACACCTTC. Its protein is CASSLSSTVYGYTF.

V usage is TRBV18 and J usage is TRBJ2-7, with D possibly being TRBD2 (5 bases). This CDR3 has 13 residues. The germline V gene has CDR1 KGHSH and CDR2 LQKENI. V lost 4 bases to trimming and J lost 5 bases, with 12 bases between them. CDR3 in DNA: TGTGCCAGCTCACGAGGGTACGGTGACGAGCAGTACTTC. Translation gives CASSRGYGDEQYF.

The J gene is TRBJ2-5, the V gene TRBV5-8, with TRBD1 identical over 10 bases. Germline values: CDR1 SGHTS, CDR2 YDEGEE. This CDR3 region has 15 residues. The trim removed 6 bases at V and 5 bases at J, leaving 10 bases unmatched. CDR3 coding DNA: TGTGCCAGCAACCGGATCGGACAGGGGGTCGAGACCCAGTACTTC. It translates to CASNRIGQGVETQYF.

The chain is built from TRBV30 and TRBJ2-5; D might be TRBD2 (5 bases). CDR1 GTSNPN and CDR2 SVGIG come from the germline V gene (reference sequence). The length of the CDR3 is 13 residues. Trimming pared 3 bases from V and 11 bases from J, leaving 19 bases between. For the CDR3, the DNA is TGTGCCTGGAGAGGAACCGCTGGAGCGGCTCAGTACTTC. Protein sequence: CAWRGTAGAAQYF.

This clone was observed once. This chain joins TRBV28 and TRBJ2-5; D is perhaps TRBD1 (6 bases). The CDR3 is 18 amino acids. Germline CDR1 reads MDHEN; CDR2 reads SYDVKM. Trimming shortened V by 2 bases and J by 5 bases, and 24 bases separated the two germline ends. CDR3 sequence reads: CASSLLSGDGDKGETQYF. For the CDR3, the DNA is TGTGCCAGCAGTTTACTGTCAGGGGACGGGGATAAAGGGGAGACCCAGTACTTC.

CDR3 residues: CASSVDGVELGLEQFF. The CDR3 DNA sequence: TGCGCCAGCAGTGTCGACGGGGTTGAGTTGGGGCTAGAGCAGTTCTTC. The chain joins TRBV5-1 to TRBJ2-1; D is tentatively TRBD1 or TRBD2 (5 bases each). V lost 5 bases and J 10 bases, leaving 25 bases between the germline ends. Germline V gene data show CDR1 as SGHRS and CDR2 as YFSETQ. This CDR3 spans 16 amino acids.